This T cell receptor beta chain was retrieved from a study of T cell responses to AZD1222 COVID-19 vaccine. Generated by immunoSEQ multiplex PCR, the TCRdb table keeps only in-frame clones and is missing some. The table lists some 150,000 clones, around 91% of them singletons, with roughly 5% in the top ten. This CDR3 has 14 amino acids. Germline CDR1 MNHEY, CDR2 SVGAGI. V lost 7 bases and J lost 7; bases outside the gene matches: 9. This chain connects TRBV6-5 to TRBJ1-4, with 7 bases matching TRBD1. This sequence originates from an adult in good health. The input for sequencing was peripheral blood, taken on day 0 of AZD1222 vaccination. The CDR3 protein is CASTLGQFREKLFF. As DNA, the CDR3 is TGTGCCAGCACCTTGGGACAGTTTCGTGAAAAACTGTTTTTT.